These 31 T cell receptor beta chains were all obtained from the same sample, sequenced in a study of blood T cell repertoires in COVID-19. Clones were sequenced by immunoSEQ multiplex PCR, and TCRdb holds only the in-frame ones, with some missing. The data show 65,000 to 90,000 clones, with about four fifths seen just once and over 9.5% held by the top ten. The sample was peripheral blood. These receptors originate from a man in his 60s with acute or convalescent COVID-19.

The chain recombines TRBV5-1 with TRBJ2-7; maybe TRBD1 (6 bases). CDR3 length: 14 residues. The V end lost 0 bases, the J end lost 0 bases, and 7 bases lay between the germline ends. The germline V gene has CDR1 SGHRS and CDR2 YFSETQ. The chain's CDR3 is CASSLGQVSYEQYF. Written as DNA, the CDR3 is TGCGCCAGCAGCTTGGGACAGGTCTCCTACGAGCAGTACTTC.

The chain has TRBV5-1 and TRBJ1-4; TRBD1 is a possible D gene (5 bases). The CDR3 runs 16 residues. V was shortened by 1 base and J by 0 bases, with 10 bases between the two germline ends. Germline lookup yields CDR1 SGHRS and CDR2 YFSETQ. The CDR3 DNA reads as TGCGCCAGCAGCTTGACAGGACTAGCAACTAATGAAAAACTGTTTTTT. Its translation is CASSLTGLATNEKLFF.

The genes are TRBV10-3 and TRBJ2-2; D is possibly TRBD2 (5 bases). The CDR3 runs to 13 residues. In germline, CDR1 is ENHRY, CDR2 SYGVKD. V lost 8 bases and J lost 10, with 17 bases in between. CDR3 sequence reads: CAIGAVLHEELFF. Written as DNA, the CDR3 is TGTGCCATCGGAGCGGTACTCCACGAGGAGCTGTTTTTT.

The chain uses TRBV10-3 and TRBJ2-5, with D perhaps matching TRBD1 (6 bases). The CDR3 length is 12 residues. Germline V CDR1 and CDR2: ENHRY, SYGVKD. V gave up 8 bases and J gave up 1 base, with 8 bases separating them. The CDR3 reads CAIGTTQETQYF. CDR3 DNA: TGTGCCATCGGGACAACCCAAGAGACCCAGTACTTC.

The genes are TRBV5-1 and TRBJ1-4; no reliable D call. V lost 4 bases and J lost 6, with 10 bases in between. Per germline, CDR1 SGHRS and CDR2 YFSETQ. The CDR3 is made up of 13 amino acids. CDR3 residues: CASSRGLDEKLFF. CDR3 bases: TGCGCCAGCAGCCGAGGCTTGGATGAAAAACTGTTTTTT.

This clone was recorded once. V is TRBV6-2 or TRBV6-3 and J is TRBJ1-1, with 7 bases fitting TRBD1. V dropped 4 bases and J dropped 6; count of bases not matched to a gene: 8. The CDR3 is made up of 14 amino acids. Germline assignment: CDR1 MNHEY and CDR2 SVGEGT. This chain's CDR3 is CASSSSFGTAEAFF. In DNA, the CDR3 is TGTGCCAGCAGTTCTAGCTTCGGGACAGCTGAAGCTTTCTTT.

This rearrangement joins TRBV7-2 to TRBJ1-5; D unresolved. V was cut by 0 bases and J by 7 bases, with 7 bases left in between. The CDR3 runs 13 residues. Germline V gene lookup returns CDR1 SGHTA and CDR2 FQGNSA. The CDR3 spells CASSLASEQPQHF. The CDR3, as DNA: TGTGCCAGCAGCTTAGCGTCGGAGCAGCCCCAGCATTTT.

The CDR3 bases are TGCGCCAGCAGCCCAAATTCCGGGAGATCCCACGAGCAGTACTTC. Translating gives CASSPNSGRSHEQYF. The chain couples TRBV5-1 to TRBJ2-7, with a tentative D call TRBD2 (6 bases). The germline V and J ends were trimmed by 4 bases and 5 bases, with 19 bases remaining between them. CDR3 size: 15 residues. CDR1 and CDR2 from the germline V gene are SGHRS and YFSETQ. Full variable domain (remainder filled in from reference TRBV5-1 and TRBJ2-7): KAGVTQTPRYLIKTRGQQVTLSCSPISGHRSVSWYQQTPGQGLQFLFEYFSETQRNKGNFPGRFSGRQFSNSRSEMNVSTLELGDSALYLCASSPNSGRSHEQYFGPGTRLTVT.

V is TRBV7-9 and J is TRBJ2-2; 16 bases map to TRBD2. The CDR3 extends over 19 amino acids. Germline assignment: CDR1 SEHNR and CDR2 FQNEAQ (reference sequence). The CDR3 DNA is TGTGCTAGCCGGACGGCCCGGGGACTAGCGGGGGGGCCCAACGGGGAGCTGTTTTTT. Amino acids: CASRTARGLAGGPNGELFF.

The V and J genes are TRBV15 and TRBJ1-5; TRBD1 aligns across 8 bases. The CDR3 consists of 15 residues. The ends lost 6 bases at V and 5 bases at J; junction bases unmatched: 9. Germline V lookup: CDR1 LNHNV, CDR2 YYDKDF (reference sequence). Written as DNA, the CDR3 is TGTGCCACCAGAACCGGGACAGGAGCTTATCAGCCCCAGCATTTT. It is translated as CATRTGTGAYQPQHF. Using reference TRBV15 and TRBJ1-5 for the parts outside the CDR3, the full variable domain is DAMVIQNPRYQVTQFGKPVTLSCSQTLNHNVMYWYQQKSSQAPKLLFHYYDKDFNNEADTPDNFQSRRPNTSFCFLDIRSPGLGDTAMYLCATRTGTGAYQPQHFGDGTRLSIL.

V usage is TRBV7-2 and J usage is TRBJ1-1; D unclear. The CDR3 consists of 15 residues. Germline CDR1 and CDR2: SGHTA and FQGNSA. The germline V and J ends were trimmed by 0 bases and 4 bases, with 12 bases remaining between them. The CDR3 here is CASSLALGGGTEAFF. In DNA, the CDR3 is TGTGCCAGCAGCTTAGCGCTGGGAGGAGGCACTGAAGCTTTCTTT.

The chain joins TRBV7-9 to TRBJ1-4; no reliable D call. The CDR3 loop spans 12 amino acids. Germline V gene data show CDR1 as SEHNR and CDR2 as FQNEAQ (reference sequence). The V gene lost 7 bases and the J gene lost 3 bases, with 6 bases spanning the gap. CDR3 amino acids: CASTSANEKLFF. The CDR3 nucleotides are TGTGCCAGCACGTCGGCTAATGAAAAACTGTTTTTT.

The rearrangement links TRBV18 to TRBJ2-1; the D gene is possibly TRBD2 (6 bases). Germline CDR1 KGHSH, CDR2 LQKENI. The ends were cut back, 0 bases at V and 3 bases at J, with 9 bases in the middle. The CDR3 loop spans 15 amino acids. The CDR3 region has the DNA TGTGCCAGCTCACCACCGGGGACTTACTACAATGAGCAGTTCTTC. This encodes CASSPPGTYYNEQFF.

CDR3 bases: TGTGCCAGCAGGCGACTAGCGGGAGAACATGAGCAGTTCTTC. This translates into CASRRLAGEHEQFF. The chain links TRBV28 to TRBJ2-1, with 12 bases matching TRBD2. The CDR3 runs 14 residues. Trimming took 6 bases from V and 8 from J; bases not matched to a gene: 5. CDR1 is MDHEN and CDR2 is SYDVKM in the germline V gene.

The chain recombines TRBV7-2 with TRBJ1-1; D not resolved. The CDR3 is 14 residues long. The V gene's germline CDR1 is SGHTA and CDR2 FQGNSA. V was trimmed by 2 bases and J by 7 bases, leaving 14 bases between them. In DNA, the CDR3 is TGTGCCAGCAGCTTATATGGACTCGAAAATGAAGCTTTCTTT. Protein product: CASSLYGLENEAFF.

J is TRBJ2-7 and V is TRBV4-3; TRBD2 agrees at 9 bases. In germline, CDR1 is LGHNA, CDR2 YSLEER. The CDR3 length is 15 residues. V shed 4 bases and J 2 bases; nucleotides not matched to a gene: 6. The CDR3 is CASSRLAGPTYEQYF. The CDR3 DNA follows: TGCGCCAGCAGCCGGCTAGCGGGACCTACCTACGAGCAGTACTTC.

V and J are TRBV7-2 and TRBJ1-2, with D maybe TRBD1 (6 bases). Germline-derived CDR1 and CDR2 are SGHTA and FQGNSA. V lost 6 bases and J 6 bases, leaving 17 bases between the germline ends. The length of the CDR3 is 14 residues. The CDR3 DNA reads TGTGCCAGCAGAGGACAACAGGGTGGCCATGGCTACACCTTC. Protein sequence: CASRGQQGGHGYTF. Variable domain in full (rest from reference TRBV7-2 and TRBJ1-2): GAGVSQSPSNKVTEKGKDVELRCDPISGHTALYWYRQSLGQGLEFLIYFQGNSAPDKSGLPSDRFSAERTGGSVSTLTIQRTQQEDSAVYLCASRGQQGGHGYTFGSGTRLTVV.

The chain joins TRBV2 to TRBJ2-2; 7 positions match TRBD1. The V gene end was trimmed by 0 bases and the J gene end by 8 bases; junction bases not matched to a gene: 3. CDR1 and CDR2 (germline): SNHLY, FYNNEI. The CDR3 has 14 residues. Here the CDR3 DNA reads TGTGCCAGCAGTGAAGCCAGACAGGGAGGGGAGCTGTTTTTT. Translation gives CASSEARQGGELFF. The entire variable domain, with the rest obtained from reference TRBV2 and TRBJ2-2, is as follows: EPEVTQTPSHQVTQMGQEVILRCVPISNHLYFYWYRQILGQKVEFLVSFYNNEISEKSEIFDDQFSVERPDGSNFTLKIRSTKLEDSAMYFCASSEARQGGELFFGEGSRLTVL.

V usage is TRBV2 and J usage is TRBJ1-2; no clear D gene. The germline V gene has CDR1 SNHLY and CDR2 FYNNEI. This CDR3 spans 13 amino acids. V gave up 6 bases and J gave up 6 bases, with 14 bases separating them. The CDR3 protein is CASSVREAHGYTF. Written as DNA, the CDR3 is TGTGCCAGCAGCGTCCGGGAGGCCCATGGCTACACCTTC.

This clone was observed a single time. The chain employs TRBV7-2 and TRBJ2-6; 10 bases agree with TRBD2. V dropped 5 bases and J dropped 4; count of bases not matched to a gene: 8. This CDR3 is 17 amino acids long. CDR1 and CDR2 from the germline V gene are SGHTA and FQGNSA. As DNA, the CDR3 is TGTGCCAGCAGCCTCAGCGGGGGGGCAGCAGGGGCCAACGTCCTGACTTTC. This codes for CASSLSGGAAGANVLTF.

The V and J genes are TRBV5-4 and TRBJ1-4, with a possible D match to TRBD1 (6 bases). CDR3 length equals 15 residues. Trimming stripped 3 bases from V and 8 bases from J, with 17 bases between. From germline, CDR1 is SGHNT and CDR2 YYREEE (reference sequence). The CDR3 region is CASSWGLGAEEKLFF. CDR3 DNA: TGTGCCAGCAGCTGGGGGCTTGGGGCGGAGGAAAAACTGTTTTTT.

The chain combines TRBV7-9 with TRBJ1-5, with D tentatively TRBD1 (5 bases). Germline V lookup: CDR1 SEHNR, CDR2 FQNEAQ (reference sequence). The CDR3 sequence is 15 residues long. V lost 3 bases and J 4 bases, leaving 13 bases between the germline ends. The CDR3 protein is CASSLAGGSNQPQHF. DNA for the CDR3: TGTGCCAGCAGCTTGGCGGGGGGGAGTAATCAGCCCCAGCATTTT.

This clone showed up just a few times. The J gene is TRBJ2-1, the V gene TRBV14; 15 bases align to TRBD2. Germline trimming cut 9 bases from V and 10 bases from J; bases unmatched to any gene: 7. Germline assignment: CDR1 SGHDN and CDR2 FVKESK. The CDR3 extends over 14 amino acids. The DNA for the CDR3 is TGTGCCAGTCGTACCGGGACTAGCGGGGGGGAGCAGTTCTTC. Its translation: CASRTGTSGGEQFF.

V and J are TRBV19 and TRBJ1-5, with a tentative D call TRBD1 (5 bases). The CDR3 runs to 17 residues. V shed 5 bases and J shed 1 base, with 18 bases lying between them. Looked up from germline, CDR1 is LNHDA and CDR2 is SQIVND (reference sequence). The CDR3 DNA follows: TGTGCCAGTAGTCCTACCCCCAGGGTGCAAAGCAATCAGCCCCAGCATTTT. Its translation: CASSPTPRVQSNQPQHF.

The rearrangement uses TRBV24-1 and TRBJ2-3; TRBD2 matches at 10 bases. The germline V gene has CDR1 KGHDR and CDR2 SFDVKD. The ends lost 6 bases at V and 8 bases at J; junction bases unmatched: 10. The CDR3 runs to 15 residues. In DNA, the CDR3 is TGTGCCACCAGTTCTAGCGGGGGCCCTATCGGTACGCAGTATTTT. Translation: CATSSSGGPIGTQYF.

For the CDR3, the DNA is TGTGCCAGCAGTGGGACAGGGATGGTCGGAAACACCATATATTTT. This sequence encodes CASSGTGMVGNTIYF. The genes are TRBV28 and TRBJ1-3; TRBD1 agrees at 9 bases. V was pared by 5 bases and J by 4 bases, with 6 bases of the junction left unmatched. The CDR3 contains 15 residues. The germline V gene encodes CDR1 MDHEN and CDR2 SYDVKM.

V gene TRBV2 combines with J gene TRBJ1-5; 12 bases are shared with TRBD1. Germline loops: CDR1 SNHLY, CDR2 FYNNEI. The CDR3 totals 16 residues. The junction had 7 bases not matched to a gene; V was cut back by 4 bases and J by 6 bases. CDR3 region: CASSAYGTGGLQPQHF. The DNA for the CDR3 is TGTGCCAGCAGTGCGTATGGGACAGGGGGCCTTCAGCCCCAGCATTTT.

The chain combines TRBV27 with TRBJ1-1, with TRBD1 identical over 8 bases. Germline loops: CDR1 MNHEY, CDR2 SMNVEV (reference sequence). This CDR3 spans 15 amino acids. V lost 6 bases and J lost 0; bases outside the gene matches: 6. CDR3 sequence (DNA): TGTGCCAGCAGGTCCAGGGGGCAGATGAACACTGAAGCTTTCTTT. This gives the protein CASRSRGQMNTEAFF.

The chain combines TRBV7-2 with TRBJ2-3, with D possibly being TRBD1 (6 bases). Per germline, CDR1 SGHTA and CDR2 FQGNSA. This CDR3 spans 15 amino acids. The V and J ends lost 6 bases and 8 bases respectively, with 21 bases between them. CDR3 nucleotide sequence: TGTGCCAGCAGATCCTCAATGGGGGCCGCGATTACGCAGTATTTT. This encodes CASRSSMGAAITQYF.

This rearrangement joins TRBV5-1 to TRBJ2-1; 10 nucleotides match TRBD2. CDR1 and CDR2 from the germline V gene are SGHRS and YFSETQ. The CDR3 has 14 residues. The trim removed 2 bases at V and 5 bases at J, leaving 1 base unmatched. CDR3 loop: CASSFSGGNNEQFF. The CDR3 DNA sequence: TGCGCCAGCAGCTTTAGCGGGGGGAACAATGAGCAGTTCTTC.

This clone was found once. This sequence joins TRBV29-1 and TRBJ1-4; 9 bases align to TRBD1. With V trimmed by 7 bases and J by 5 bases, 2 bases remained unmatched. Germline values: CDR1 SQVTM, CDR2 ANQGSEA. The CDR3 loop spans 12 amino acids. The CDR3 nucleotides are TGCAGCGCCGGACAGGGGAATGAAAAACTGTTTTTT. This gives the protein CSAGQGNEKLFF.